The TCR beta chain under discussion was sequenced for a study of early T cells in non-severe SARS-CoV-2 infection. Study as a whole: Chains were not paired, and sequencing was done on bulk RNA from unsorted whole blood. General study points: There was a bias toward anti-spike CD8 responses in VDJdb matching, which missed private and CD4 specificities.

The protocol attached unique molecular identifiers to individual cDNA molecules. TCRdb analysed the 5' RACE reads with MiXCR anew, one entry per CDR3 protein. The sample lists 25,000 or so distinct CDR3 sequences; 4.5% to 7% were seen once. Comments on this clonotype: Its antigen is not known.

Germline CDR1 SNHLY, CDR2 FYNNEI. Trimming removed 0 bases from V and 0 bases from J, with 12 bases in between. The CDR3 length is 16 residues. Sequenced input: whole blood. The clonotype comes from an adult who was a healthcare worker with PCR-confirmed SARS-CoV-2 infection or an uninfected control (not recorded which). The rearrangement uses TRBV2 and TRBJ2-7, with D possibly being TRBD2 (6 bases). CDR3 sequence reads: CASSEAAGRDSYEQYF. CDR3 nucleotide sequence: TGTGCCAGCAGTGAAGCGGCGGGACGGGACTCCTACGAGCAGTACTTC.